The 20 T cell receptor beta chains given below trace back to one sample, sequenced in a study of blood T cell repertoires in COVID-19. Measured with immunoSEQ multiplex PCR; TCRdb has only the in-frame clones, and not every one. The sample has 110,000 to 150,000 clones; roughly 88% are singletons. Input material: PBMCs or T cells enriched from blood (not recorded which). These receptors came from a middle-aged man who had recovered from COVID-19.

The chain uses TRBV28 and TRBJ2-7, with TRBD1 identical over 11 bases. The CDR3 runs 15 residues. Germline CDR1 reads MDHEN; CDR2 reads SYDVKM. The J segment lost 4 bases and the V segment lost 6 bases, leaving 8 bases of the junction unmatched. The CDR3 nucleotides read TGTGCCAGCAGGATTGGACAGGGGGCCTCATACGAGCAGTACTTC. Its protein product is CASRIGQGASYEQYF.

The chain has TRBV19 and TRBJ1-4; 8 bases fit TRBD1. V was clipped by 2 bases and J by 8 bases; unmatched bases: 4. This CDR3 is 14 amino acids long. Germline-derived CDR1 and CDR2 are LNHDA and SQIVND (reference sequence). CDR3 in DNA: TGTGCCAGTAGTATAACAGGGGGTAACGAAAAACTGTTTTTT. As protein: CASSITGGNEKLFF.

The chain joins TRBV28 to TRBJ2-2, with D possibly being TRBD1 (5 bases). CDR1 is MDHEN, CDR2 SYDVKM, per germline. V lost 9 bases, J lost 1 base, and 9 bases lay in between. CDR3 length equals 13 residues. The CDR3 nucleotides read TGTGCCAGACAAGACAGGAACACCGGGGAGCTGTTTTTT. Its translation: CARQDRNTGELFF.

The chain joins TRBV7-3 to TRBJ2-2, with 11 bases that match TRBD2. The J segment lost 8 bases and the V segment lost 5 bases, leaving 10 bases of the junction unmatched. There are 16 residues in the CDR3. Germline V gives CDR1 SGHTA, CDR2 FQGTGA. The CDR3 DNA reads TGTGCCAGCAGCCAAAGGGCTAGCGGGAGGATGGGGGAGCTGTTTTTT. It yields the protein CASSQRASGRMGELFF.

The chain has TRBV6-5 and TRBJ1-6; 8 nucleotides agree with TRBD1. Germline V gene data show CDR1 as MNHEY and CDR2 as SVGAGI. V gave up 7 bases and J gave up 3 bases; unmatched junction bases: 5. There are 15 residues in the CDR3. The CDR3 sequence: CASIDRGFYNSPLHF. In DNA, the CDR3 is TGTGCCAGCATAGACAGGGGTTTCTATAATTCACCCCTCCACTTT.

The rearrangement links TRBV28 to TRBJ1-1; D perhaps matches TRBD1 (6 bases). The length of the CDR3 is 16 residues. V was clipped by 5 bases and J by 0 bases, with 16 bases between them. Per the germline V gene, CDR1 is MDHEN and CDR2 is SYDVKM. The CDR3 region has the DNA TGTGCCAGCAGTCCGGGGACAACTAAAATGAACACTGAAGCTTTCTTT. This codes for CASSPGTTKMNTEAFF.

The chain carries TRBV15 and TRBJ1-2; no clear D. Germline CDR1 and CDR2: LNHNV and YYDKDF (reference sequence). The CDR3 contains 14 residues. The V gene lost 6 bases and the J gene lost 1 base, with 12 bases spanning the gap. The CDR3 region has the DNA TGTGCCACCAGGGGAGGGCCCTTTAACTATGGCTACACCTTC. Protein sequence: CATRGGPFNYGYTF.

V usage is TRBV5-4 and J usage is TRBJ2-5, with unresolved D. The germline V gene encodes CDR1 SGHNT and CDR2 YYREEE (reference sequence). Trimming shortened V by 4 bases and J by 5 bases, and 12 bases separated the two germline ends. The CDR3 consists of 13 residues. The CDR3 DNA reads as TGTGCCAGCAGCCCCCGCGGCAGTGAGACCCAGTACTTC. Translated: CASSPRGSETQYF. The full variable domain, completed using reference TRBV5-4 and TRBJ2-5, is ETGVTQSPTHLIKTRGQQVTLRCSSQSGHNTVSWYQQALGQGPQFIFQYYREEENGRGNFPPRFSGLQFPNYSSELNVNALELDDSALYLCASSPRGSETQYFGPGTRLLVL.

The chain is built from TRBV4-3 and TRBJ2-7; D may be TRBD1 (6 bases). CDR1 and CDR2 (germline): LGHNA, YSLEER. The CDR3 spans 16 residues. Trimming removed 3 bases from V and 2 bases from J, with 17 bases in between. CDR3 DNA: TGCGCCAGCAGCCAGATGACCGGGACACTTACCTACGAGCAGTACTTC. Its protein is CASSQMTGTLTYEQYF.

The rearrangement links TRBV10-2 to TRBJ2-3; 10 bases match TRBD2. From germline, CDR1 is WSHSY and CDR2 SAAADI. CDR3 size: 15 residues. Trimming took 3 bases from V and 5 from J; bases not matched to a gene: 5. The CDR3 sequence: CASSEKRGGGDTQYF. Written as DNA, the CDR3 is TGCGCCAGCAGTGAAAAGCGGGGGGGCGGAGATACGCAGTATTTT.

Here the CDR3 reads CASSYPTSGGYNEQFF. The CDR3 bases are TGTGCCAGCAGTTACCCTACTAGCGGGGGTTACAATGAGCAGTTCTTC. The rearrangement uses TRBV6-2 or TRBV6-3 and TRBJ2-1; 11 nucleotides agree with TRBD2. After removal of 2 bases from V and 4 bases from J, the junction contained 4 bases not matched to a gene. CDR3 size: 16 residues. Looked up from germline, CDR1 is MNHEY and CDR2 is SVGEGT.

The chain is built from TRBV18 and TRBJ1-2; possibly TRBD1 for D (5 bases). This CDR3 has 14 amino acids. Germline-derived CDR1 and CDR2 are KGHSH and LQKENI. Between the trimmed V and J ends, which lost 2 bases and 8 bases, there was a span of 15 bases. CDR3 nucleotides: TGTGCCAGCTCACCATTTGACAGCGCAAGCGGCTACACCTTC. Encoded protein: CASSPFDSASGYTF.

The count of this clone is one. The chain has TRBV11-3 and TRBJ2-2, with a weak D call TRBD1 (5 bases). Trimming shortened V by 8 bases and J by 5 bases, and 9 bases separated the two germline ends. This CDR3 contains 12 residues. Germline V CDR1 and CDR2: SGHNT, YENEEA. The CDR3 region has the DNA TGTGCCAGCCAGGGTGTGACCGGGGAGCTGTTTTTT. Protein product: CASQGVTGELFF. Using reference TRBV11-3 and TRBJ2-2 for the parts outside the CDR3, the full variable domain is EAGVVQSPRYKIIEKKQPVAFWCNPISGHNTLYWYLQNLGQGPELLIRYENEEAVDDSQLPKDRFSAERLKGVDSTLKIQPAELGDSAVYLCASQGVTGELFFGEGSRLTVL.

The CDR3 coding sequence is TGTGCCAGCAGTAGGTTAGGGGCTACTAATGAAAAACTGTTTTTT. Its translation is CASSRLGATNEKLFF. This chain uses TRBV27 with TRBJ1-4; D is perhaps TRBD1 (5 bases). This CDR3 is built from 15 residues. Germline CDR1 reads MNHEY; CDR2 reads SMNVEV (reference sequence). The V gene lost 5 bases and the J gene lost 2 bases, with 12 bases spanning the gap.

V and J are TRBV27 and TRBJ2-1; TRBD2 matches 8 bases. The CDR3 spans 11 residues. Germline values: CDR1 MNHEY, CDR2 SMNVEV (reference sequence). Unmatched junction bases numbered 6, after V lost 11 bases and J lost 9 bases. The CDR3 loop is CAFYRGGEQFF. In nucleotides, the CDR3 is TGTGCCTTCTATCGGGGGGGTGAGCAGTTCTTC.

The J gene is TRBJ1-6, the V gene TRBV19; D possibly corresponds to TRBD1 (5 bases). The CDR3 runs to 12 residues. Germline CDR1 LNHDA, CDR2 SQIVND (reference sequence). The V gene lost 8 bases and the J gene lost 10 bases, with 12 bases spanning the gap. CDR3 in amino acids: CASGRGRSPLHF. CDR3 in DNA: TGTGCCAGTGGGCGGGGCCGCTCACCCCTCCACTTT.

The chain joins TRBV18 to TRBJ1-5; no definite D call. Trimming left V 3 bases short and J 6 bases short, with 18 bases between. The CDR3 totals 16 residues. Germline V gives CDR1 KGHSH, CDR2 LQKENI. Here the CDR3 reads CASSPGPPLNGQPQHF. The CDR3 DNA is TGTGCCAGCTCACCCGGTCCACCATTAAACGGTCAGCCCCAGCATTTT.

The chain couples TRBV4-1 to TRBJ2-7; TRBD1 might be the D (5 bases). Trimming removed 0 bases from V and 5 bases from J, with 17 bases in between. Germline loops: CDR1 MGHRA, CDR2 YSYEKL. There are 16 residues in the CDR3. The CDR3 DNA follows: TGCGCCAGCAGCCAAGATAAAGGCAGGGTAGACCACGAGCAGTACTTC. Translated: CASSQDKGRVDHEQYF.

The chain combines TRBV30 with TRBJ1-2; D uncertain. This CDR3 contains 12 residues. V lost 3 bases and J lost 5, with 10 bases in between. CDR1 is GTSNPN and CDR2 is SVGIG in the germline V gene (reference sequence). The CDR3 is CAWSRGYYGYTF. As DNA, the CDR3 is TGTGCCTGGAGCAGAGGGTATTATGGCTACACCTTC.

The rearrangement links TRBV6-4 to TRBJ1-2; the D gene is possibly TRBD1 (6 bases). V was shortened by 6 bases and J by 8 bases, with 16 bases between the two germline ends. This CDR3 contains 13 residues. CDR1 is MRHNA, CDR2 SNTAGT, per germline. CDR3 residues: CASRRTESGGYTF. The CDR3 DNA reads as TGTGCCAGCAGAAGGACAGAAAGCGGAGGCTACACCTTC.